The 2 T cell receptor gamma chains below all came from one sample that was sequenced in a study of γδ T cells in repeated Plasmodium falciparum infection. TCRdb repeated clone calling on the multiplex PCR reads with CATT. The sample yields tens of thousands of gamma-chain clones, about 3% seen once. Bulk repertoires came from Vgamma9/Vdelta2+ or Vdelta2-negative gammadelta T cells flow-sorted from PBMC. Input material: gamma-delta T cells from blood. These receptors were obtained from a pool of human donors (malaria-infected and uninfected, not separated).

This clone was seen many times. TCRdb has a much larger clone's protein, which differs at residue 6 from the translation of this DNA, likely because of a read error; what is shown is the protein translated from the DNA. The CDR3 DNA is TGTGCCACCTGGGAGGAGAGGCATTATAAGAAACTCTTT. Protein product: CATWEERHYKKLF. This chain connects TRGV2 to TRGJ1 or TRGJ2. The J gene was not available in TCRdb and was assigned here by matching the DNA to germline segments. Germline-derived CDR1 and CDR2 are EGSNGY and YDSYNSKV. The junction had 8 bases not matched to a gene; V was cut back by 4 bases and J by 5 bases. The CDR3 is 13 residues long.

In this sample, this clone turned up many times. A far more abundant clone sits one base away, making this likely a read error. This specimen includes other DNA sequences encoding the same CDR3. This chain connects TRGV9 to TRGJ1 or TRGJ2. Here the J gene came from matching the DNA to germline, since TCRdb omits it. Germline V lookup: CDR1 GITISATS, CDR2 ISYDGTV (reference sequence). The length of the CDR3 is 14 residues. CDR3 residues: CALWEVLPNYKKLF. DNA for the CDR3: TGTGCCTTATGGGAGGTGCTACCGAATTATAAGAAACTCTTT.